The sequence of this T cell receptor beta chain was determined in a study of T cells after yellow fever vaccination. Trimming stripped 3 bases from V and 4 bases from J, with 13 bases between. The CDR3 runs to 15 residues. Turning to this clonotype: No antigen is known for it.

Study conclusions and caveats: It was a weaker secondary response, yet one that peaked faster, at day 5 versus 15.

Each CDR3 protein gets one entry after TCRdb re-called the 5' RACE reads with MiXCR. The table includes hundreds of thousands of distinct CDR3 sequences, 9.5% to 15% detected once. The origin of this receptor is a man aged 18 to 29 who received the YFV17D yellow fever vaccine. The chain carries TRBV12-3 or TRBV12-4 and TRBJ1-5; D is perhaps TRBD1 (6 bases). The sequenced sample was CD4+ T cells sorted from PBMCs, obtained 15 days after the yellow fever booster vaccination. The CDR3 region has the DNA TGTGCCAGCAGTTTGTCCAGGGGAAATAATCAGCCCCAGCATTTT. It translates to CASSLSRGNNQPQHF.